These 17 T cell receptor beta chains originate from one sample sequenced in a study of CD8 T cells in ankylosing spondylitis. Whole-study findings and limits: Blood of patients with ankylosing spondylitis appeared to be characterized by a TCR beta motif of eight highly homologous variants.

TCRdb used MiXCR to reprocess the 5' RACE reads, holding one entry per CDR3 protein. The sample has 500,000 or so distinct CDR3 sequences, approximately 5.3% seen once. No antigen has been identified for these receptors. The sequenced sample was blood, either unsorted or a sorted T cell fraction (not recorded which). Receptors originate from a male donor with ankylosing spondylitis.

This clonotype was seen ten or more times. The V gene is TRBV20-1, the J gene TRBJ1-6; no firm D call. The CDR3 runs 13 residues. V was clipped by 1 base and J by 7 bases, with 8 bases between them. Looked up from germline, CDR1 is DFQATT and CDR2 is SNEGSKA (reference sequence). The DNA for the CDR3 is TGCAGTGCTAGAGGACTGACCAATTCACCCCTCCACTTT. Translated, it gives CSARGLTNSPLHF.

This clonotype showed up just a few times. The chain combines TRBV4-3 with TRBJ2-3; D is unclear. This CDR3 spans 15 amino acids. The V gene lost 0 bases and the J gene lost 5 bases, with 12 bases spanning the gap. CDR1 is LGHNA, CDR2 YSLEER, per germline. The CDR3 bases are TGCGCCAGCAGCCAAGATTGGGTAGTTATAGATACGCAGTATTTT. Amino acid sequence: CASSQDWVVIDTQYF.

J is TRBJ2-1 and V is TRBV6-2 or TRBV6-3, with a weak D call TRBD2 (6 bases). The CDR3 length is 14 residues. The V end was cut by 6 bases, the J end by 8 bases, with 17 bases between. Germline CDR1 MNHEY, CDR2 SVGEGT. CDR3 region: CASRYGLAWDEQFF. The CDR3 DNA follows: TGTGCCAGCAGATACGGTCTAGCGTGGGATGAGCAGTTCTTC.

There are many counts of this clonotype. The CDR3 loop reads CASSFQALPSTDTQYF. As DNA, the CDR3 is TGCGCCAGCAGCTTCCAGGCACTACCTAGCACAGATACGCAGTATTTT. The V and J genes are TRBV5-1 and TRBJ2-3; D ambiguous. With 2 bases removed from V and 0 bases from J, the gap between germline ends came to 13 bases. Germline values: CDR1 SGHRS, CDR2 YFSETQ. CDR3 length: 16 amino acids.

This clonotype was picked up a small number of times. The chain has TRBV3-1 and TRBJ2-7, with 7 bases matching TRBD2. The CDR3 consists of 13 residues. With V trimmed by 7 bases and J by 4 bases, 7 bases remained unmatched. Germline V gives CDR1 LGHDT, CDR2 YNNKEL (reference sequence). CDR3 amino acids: CASNPHGGYEQYF. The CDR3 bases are TGTGCCAGCAATCCCCACGGGGGGTACGAGCAGTACTTC.

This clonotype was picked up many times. The CDR3 loop reads CASTGARDSNQPQHF. CDR3 nucleotide sequence: TGTGCCAGCACAGGGGCCAGGGATAGCAATCAGCCCCAGCATTTT. This chain links TRBV6-2 or TRBV6-3 with TRBJ1-5, with D perhaps matching TRBD1 (6 bases). CDR1 and CDR2 from the germline V gene are MNHEY and SVGEGT. With 7 bases removed from V and 0 bases from J, the gap between germline ends came to 13 bases. The CDR3 covers 15 residues.

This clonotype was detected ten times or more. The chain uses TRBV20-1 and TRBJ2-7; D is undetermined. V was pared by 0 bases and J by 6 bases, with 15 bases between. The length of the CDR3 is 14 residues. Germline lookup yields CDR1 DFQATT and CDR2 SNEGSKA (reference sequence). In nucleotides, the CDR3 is TGCAGTGCTAGAGATGGGGTCCGGTGGGTCGAGCAGTACTTC. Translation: CSARDGVRWVEQYF.

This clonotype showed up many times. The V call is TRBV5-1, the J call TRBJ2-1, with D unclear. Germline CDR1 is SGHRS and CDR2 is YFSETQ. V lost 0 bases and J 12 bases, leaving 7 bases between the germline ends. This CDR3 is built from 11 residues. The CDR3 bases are TGCGCCAGCAGCTTGGGTAGAAGGCAGTTCTTC. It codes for CASSLGRRQFF.

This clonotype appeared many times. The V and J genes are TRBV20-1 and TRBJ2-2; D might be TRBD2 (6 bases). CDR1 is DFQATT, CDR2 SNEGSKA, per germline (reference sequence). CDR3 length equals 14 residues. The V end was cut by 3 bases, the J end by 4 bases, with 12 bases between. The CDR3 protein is CSARGGIGTGELFF. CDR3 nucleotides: TGCAGTGCTAGGGGCGGGATTGGCACCGGGGAGCTGTTTTTT.

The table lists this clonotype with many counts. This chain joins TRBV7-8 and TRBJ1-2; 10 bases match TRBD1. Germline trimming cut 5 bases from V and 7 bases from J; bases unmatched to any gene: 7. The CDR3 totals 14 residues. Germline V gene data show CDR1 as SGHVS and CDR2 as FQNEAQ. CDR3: CASSSDRGHGGYTF. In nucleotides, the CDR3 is TGTGCCAGCAGCAGCGACAGGGGGCATGGTGGCTACACCTTC.

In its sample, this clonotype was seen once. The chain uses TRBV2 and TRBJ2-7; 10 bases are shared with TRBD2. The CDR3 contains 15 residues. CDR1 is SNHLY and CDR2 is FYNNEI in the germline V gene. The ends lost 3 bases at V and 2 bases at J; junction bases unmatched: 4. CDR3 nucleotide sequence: TGTGCCAGCAGTGACAGGACTAGCGGAGCCTACGAGCAGTACTTC. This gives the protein CASSDRTSGAYEQYF.

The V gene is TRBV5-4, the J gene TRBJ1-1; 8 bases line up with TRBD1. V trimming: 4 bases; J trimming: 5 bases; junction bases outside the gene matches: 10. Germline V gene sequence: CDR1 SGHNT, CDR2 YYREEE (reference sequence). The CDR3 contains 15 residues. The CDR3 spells CASSDLTGGKTEAFF. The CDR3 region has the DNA TGTGCCAGCAGCGACCTCACAGGGGGAAAAACTGAAGCTTTCTTT.

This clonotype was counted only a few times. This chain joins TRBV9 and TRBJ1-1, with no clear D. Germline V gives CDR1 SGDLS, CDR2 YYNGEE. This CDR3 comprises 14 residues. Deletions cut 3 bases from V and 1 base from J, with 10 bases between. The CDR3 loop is CASSARWENTEAFF. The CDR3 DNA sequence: TGTGCCAGCAGCGCCCGCTGGGAGAACACTGAAGCTTTCTTT.

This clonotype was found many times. CDR3 residues: CSARGGGARTEAFF. The CDR3 region has the DNA TGCAGTGCACGCGGAGGGGGGGCAAGGACTGAAGCTTTCTTT. The chain links TRBV20-1 to TRBJ1-1, with D possibly TRBD1 on 6 matching bases. V dropped 6 bases and J dropped 5 bases, with 19 bases sitting between them. The CDR3 loop spans 14 amino acids. Looked up from germline, CDR1 is DFQATT and CDR2 is SNEGSKA (reference sequence).

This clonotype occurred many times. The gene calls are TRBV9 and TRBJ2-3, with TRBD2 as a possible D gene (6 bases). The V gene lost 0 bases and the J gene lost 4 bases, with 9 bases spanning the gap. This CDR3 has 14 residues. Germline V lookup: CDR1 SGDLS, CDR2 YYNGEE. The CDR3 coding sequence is TGTGCCAGCAGCGTAGGGGGGGACCCAGATACGCAGTATTTT. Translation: CASSVGGDPDTQYF.

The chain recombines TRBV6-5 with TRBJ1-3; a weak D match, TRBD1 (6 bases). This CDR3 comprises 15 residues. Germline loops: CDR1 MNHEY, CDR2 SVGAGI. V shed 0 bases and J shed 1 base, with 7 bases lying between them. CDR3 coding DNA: TGTGCCAGCAGTTACTCCGGGACATCTGGAAACACCATATATTTT. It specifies CASSYSGTSGNTIYF.

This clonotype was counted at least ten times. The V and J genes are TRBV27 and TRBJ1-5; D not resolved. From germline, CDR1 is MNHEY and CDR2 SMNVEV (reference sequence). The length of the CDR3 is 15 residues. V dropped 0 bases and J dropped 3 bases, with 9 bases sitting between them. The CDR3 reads CASSLSISFNQPQHF. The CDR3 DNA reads TGTGCCAGCAGTTTATCAATCAGTTTCAATCAGCCCCAGCATTTT.